The 11 T cell receptor beta chains reported below all come from one sample, sequenced in a study of blood T cell repertoires in COVID-19. Only in-frame clones appear in the TCRdb table, and some are missing; sequencing was by immunoSEQ multiplex PCR. The sample includes approximately 240,000 clones, about nine tenths of them seen just once. The sample comprised PBMCs or T cells enriched from blood (not recorded which). All receptors derive from a woman younger than 45 with acute COVID-19.

This clone occurred once. The chain carries TRBV6-5 and TRBJ2-1; possibly TRBD1 for D (5 bases). The germline CDR1 and CDR2 sequences are MNHEY and SVGAGI. The CDR3 covers 15 residues. V was pared by 6 bases and J by 4 bases, with 16 bases between. CDR3 DNA sequence: TGTGCCAGCAGCCCGACAGCTGGCCCATACAATGAGCAGTTCTTC. Translating gives CASSPTAGPYNEQFF.

The V and J genes are TRBV7-9 and TRBJ1-2; D is unclear. CDR3 length: 13 residues. Germline V gene sequence: CDR1 SEHNR, CDR2 FQNEAQ (reference sequence). V was shortened by 2 bases and J by 2 bases, with 6 bases between the two germline ends. The CDR3 bases are TGTGCCAGCAGCTTACAGGAAAACTATGGCTACACCTTC. Encoded protein: CASSLQENYGYTF.

The chain carries TRBV19 and TRBJ1-4; D is possibly TRBD1 (5 bases). Trimming stripped 1 base from V and 4 bases from J, with 13 bases between. Germline CDR1 is LNHDA and CDR2 is SQIVND (reference sequence). The CDR3 is 16 residues long. CDR3 amino acids: CASSIVWTGDNEKLFF. The CDR3 bases are TGTGCCAGTAGTATAGTTTGGACGGGGGATAATGAAAAACTGTTTTTT.

The table lists this clone with a few counts. This chain links TRBV7-3 with TRBJ2-1, with D tentatively TRBD2 (6 bases). CDR3 length: 16 residues. Looked up from germline, CDR1 is SGHTA and CDR2 is FQGTGA. The V and J ends lost 2 bases and 0 bases respectively, with 11 bases between them. The CDR3 nucleotides read TGTGCCAGCAGCTTATTTGCGGGGAGCTCCTACAATGAGCAGTTCTTC. Protein: CASSLFAGSSYNEQFF.

The genes are TRBV5-1 and TRBJ1-1; no firm D call. The V gene lost 0 bases and the J gene lost 3 bases, with 12 bases spanning the gap. CDR1 and CDR2 (germline): SGHRS, YFSETQ. This CDR3 region has 15 residues. CDR3 sequence reads: CASSLVGSPDTEAFF. CDR3 in DNA: TGCGCCAGCAGCTTGGTGGGCAGTCCTGACACTGAAGCTTTCTTT.

This chain connects TRBV12-3 or TRBV12-4 to TRBJ1-3; D is possibly TRBD1 (6 bases). The CDR3 has 13 amino acids. V lost 6 bases to trimming and J lost 3 bases, with 9 bases between them. Written as DNA, the CDR3 is TGTGCCAGCAGGGACAGATATGGAAACACCATATATTTT. This codes for CASRDRYGNTIYF.

The chain combines TRBV4-2 with TRBJ1-1; 7 bases agree with TRBD1. CDR1 and CDR2 (germline): LGHNA, YNFKEQ. V shed 5 bases and J 3 bases; nucleotides not matched to a gene: 6. CDR3 length: 14 amino acids. The CDR3 loop is CASSGRQGDTEAFF. CDR3 nucleotide sequence: TGTGCCAGCAGCGGCCGACAGGGTGACACTGAAGCTTTCTTT.

This clone has a single count. The V call is TRBV29-1, the J call TRBJ1-1, with unresolved D. CDR3 length: 14 amino acids. The V gene lost 3 bases and the J gene lost 2 bases, with 13 bases spanning the gap. Germline V lookup: CDR1 SQVTM, CDR2 ANQGSEA. DNA of the CDR3: TGCAGCGTTGAGGGTCGTAGACTTAACACTGAAGCTTTCTTT. Translating gives CSVEGRRLNTEAFF.

The gene calls are TRBV28 and TRBJ2-1; 10 bases map to TRBD2. V was pared by 3 bases and J by 13 bases, with 15 bases of the junction left unmatched. Germline loops: CDR1 MDHEN, CDR2 SYDVKM. This CDR3 is 16 amino acids long. CDR3 DNA sequence: TGTGCCAGCAGTTTCTCCGCTAGCGGGAGCTCTAGGATCCAGTTCTTC. It encodes CASSFSASGSSRIQFF.

The rearrangement joins TRBV7-3 to TRBJ2-2; D perhaps matches TRBD1 (6 bases). V was cut by 5 bases and J by 7 bases, with 11 bases left in between. The CDR3 length is 13 residues. Germline V lookup: CDR1 SGHTA, CDR2 FQGTGA. The CDR3, as DNA: TGTGCCAGCAGCCCGCAAGGGGGCGGGGAGCTGTTTTTT. The encoded protein is CASSPQGGGELFF. The full variable domain, with the rest looked up from reference TRBV7-3 and TRBJ2-2, is GAGVSQTPSNKVTEKGKYVELRCDPISGHTALYWYRQSLGQGPEFLIYFQGTGAADDSGLPNDRFFAVRPEGSVSTLKIQRTERGDSAVYLCASSPQGGGELFFGEGSRLTVL.

The chain links TRBV3-1 (or the pseudogene TRBV3-2) to TRBJ2-7; D not resolved. Per the germline V gene, CDR1 is LGHDT and CDR2 is YNNKEL (reference sequence). The V end was cut by 1 base, the J end by 2 bases, with 9 bases between. This CDR3 has 14 residues. CDR3 amino acids: CASSQVSQTYEQYF. CDR3 coding DNA: TGTGCCAGCAGCCAAGTCTCGCAGACCTACGAGCAGTACTTC.